This T cell receptor beta chain was found in a study of regulatory T cells in long-lasting Graves disease. Noted time point: newly diagnosed GD, antithyroid drugs for less than 3 months. PBMC RNA was the source of the TCR library. HTBI primers from iRepertoire and Arm-PCR of CDR3 regions yielded the TCR beta libraries. TCRdb re-derived calls from the multiplex PCR reads in MiXCR, one entry per CDR3 protein. The top ten hold roughly 7.7% of the sample, which has hundreds of thousands of distinct CDR3 sequences, approximately 16% seen once. V dropped 6 bases and J dropped 5; count of bases not matched to a gene: 7. The CDR3 spans 14 residues. A further study also used this sample, focusing on T cells in Graves' hyperthyroidism and ophthalmopathy.

This chain links TRBV12-3 or TRBV12-4 with TRBJ2-5, with 9 bases lining up with TRBD2. The starting material was peripheral blood mononuclear cells (PBMCs), obtained at new diagnosis, from a patient treated with antithyroid drugs. This receptor was obtained from a woman aged 40 to 50 with Graves disease. The CDR3 DNA follows: TGTGCCAGCAGCCCCAGCGGGAGGACTGAGACCCAGTACTTC. Protein: CASSPSGRTETQYF.